This is a list of T cell receptor beta chains from one sample in a study of human T cells and chemical hapten exposure. TCRdb independently ran MiXCR on the RACE reads; one entry per CDR3 protein. Found here are some 36,000 distinct CDR3 sequences, 10% of them singletons; the top ten hold roughly 27%. This specimen was whole blood, taken in connection with sensitization to the hapten diphenylcyclopropenone (DPC). The receptors come from a man between 50 and 59 years old with alopecia areata. Some clones in this sample may be carry-over from other donors' samples. CDR3s include the opening cysteine and the closing phenylalanine or tryptophan. A D gene is named only where the DNA matches it firmly. Rows may omit the clone size; those that give it use once, few, many or a size class.

size | J | V | D | DNA | CDR3
few | TRBJ2-6 | TRBV10-3 | NA | TGTGCCATCAGTGAGTTCGGGGGGCTAGTCACTGGGGCCAACGTCCTGACTTTC | CAISEFGGLVTGANVLTF
many | TRBJ2-2 | TRBV10-3 | TRBD2 | TGTGCCATCAGTGGGGATCCCGGGACTAGCGGTCCCACCGGGGAGCTGTTTTTT | CAISGDPGTSGPTGELFF
few | TRBJ2-7 | TRBV6-2/TRBV6-3 | TRBD1 | TGTGCCAGCAGTTACTCCCCCCCAGGGGGCTACGAGCAGTACTTC | CASSYSPPGGYEQYF
few | TRBJ2-1 | TRBV5-8 | TRBD2 | TGTGCCAGCAGCTTAGGACTAGCGGGAGACGAGCAGTTCTTC | CASSLGLAGDEQFF
many | TRBJ1-1 | TRBV5-1 | TRBD1 | TGCGCCAGCGGCACGACAGGGGCGCTCGATCAAGCTTTCTTT | CASGTTGALDQAFF
many | TRBJ1-2 | TRBV12-3/TRBV12-4 | NA | TGTGCCAGCAGTTTAGGGGACGAACCTAACTATGGCTACACCTTC | CASSLGDEPNYGYTF
NA | TRBJ2-1 | TRBV29-1 | NA | TGCAGCGTTGGGTACAATGAGCAGTTCTTC | CSVGYNEQFF
NA | TRBJ2-1 | TRBV19 | TRBD2 | TGTGCCAGTAGTAGGAGCGGGGGGGGACATGAGCAGTTCTTC | CASSRSGGGHEQFF
few | TRBJ2-1 | TRBV6-1 | NA | TGTGCCAGCAGTGAAGGGGGAGGCATTGGAAGTGAGCAGTTCTTC | CASSEGGGIGSEQFF
many | TRBJ2-3 | TRBV5-4 | TRBD2 | TGTGCCAGCAGCTTTAGCGGGAGCAGCGATACGCAGTATTTT | CASSFSGSSDTQYF
NA | TRBJ2-1 | TRBV10-3 | TRBD2 | TGTGCCATCAGTGAGTCGATTAGCGGGATCGCCAATGAGCAGTTCTTC | CAISESISGIANEQFF
NA | TRBJ2-2 | TRBV7-9 | NA | TGTGCCAGCAGCTCTGGGGAGGACCTCCACGGGGAGCTGTTTTTT | CASSSGEDLHGELFF
many | TRBJ2-5 | TRBV5-4 | TRBD1 | TGTGCCAGCAGCCGGGACAGAATACAAGAGACCCAGTACTTC | CASSRDRIQETQYF
NA | TRBJ2-3 | TRBV5-1 | TRBD1 | TGCGCCAGCTTCCCGGGACAGGGCACAGATACGCAGTATTTT | CASFPGQGTDTQYF
many | TRBJ2-1 | TRBV10-3 | NA | TGTGCCAGTGGGGTGTACAATGAGCAGTTCTTC | CASGVYNEQFF
NA | TRBJ2-7 | TRBV7-2 | TRBD2 | TGTGCCAGCAGCGGCGAGACTAGCGGGAGGTATGAGCAGTACTTC | CASSGETSGRYEQYF
many | TRBJ2-1 | TRBV19 | NA | TGTGCCAGTAGTATGGGTCAGGGCACCTCCTACAATGAGCAGTTCTTC | CASSMGQGTSYNEQFF